A single sample gave rise to the 2 T cell receptor beta chains below, sequenced in a study of CD8 T cells in Susac syndrome. About 0.5 to 1 ug RNA was reverse transcribed with random hexamers. A single record per CDR3 protein comes from TCRdb applying MiXCR to the immunoSEQ multiplex PCR reads. The table has around 80,000 distinct CDR3 sequences, about 94% seen once. Sequencing was carried out using CD8+ T cells from PBMCs. These receptors all stem from a human donor with Susac syndrome.

V is TRBV15 and J is TRBJ1-4, with D perhaps TRBD1 (6 bases). The CDR3 runs to 13 residues. The V end was cut by 5 bases, the J end by 8 bases, with 12 bases between. Looked up from germline, CDR1 is LNHNV and CDR2 is YYDKDF (reference sequence). DNA for the CDR3: TGTGCCACCAGCTCAGGGGCCGGGGAAAAACTGTTTTTT. Its protein product is CATSSGAGEKLFF. Drawing the rest from reference TRBV15 and TRBJ1-4, the complete variable domain is DAMVIQNPRYQVTQFGKPVTLSCSQTLNHNVMYWYQQKSSQAPKLLFHYYDKDFNNEADTPDNFQSRRPNTSFCFLDIRSPGLGDTAMYLCATSSGAGEKLFFGSGTQLSVL.

This chain uses TRBV2 with TRBJ2-2; 11 positions agree with TRBD2. Trimming removed 5 bases from V and 6 bases from J; junction bases left unmatched: 5. The length of the CDR3 is 15 residues. Per germline, CDR1 SNHLY and CDR2 FYNNEI. CDR3 in DNA: TGTGCCAGCAGTAGTACTAGCGGGAGATCCGGGGAGCTGTTTTTT. Translating it yields CASSSTSGRSGELFF.